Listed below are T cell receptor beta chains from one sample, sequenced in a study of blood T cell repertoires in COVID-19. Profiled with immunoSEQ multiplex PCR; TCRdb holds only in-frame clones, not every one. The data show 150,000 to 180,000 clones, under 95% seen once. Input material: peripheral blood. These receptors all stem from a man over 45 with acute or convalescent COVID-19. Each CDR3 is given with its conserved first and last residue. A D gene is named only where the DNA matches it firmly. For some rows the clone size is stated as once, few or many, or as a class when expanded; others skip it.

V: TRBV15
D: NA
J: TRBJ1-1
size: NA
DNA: TGTGCCACCAGCACCGAAACTACAGGATCGAGTAATGAAGCTTTCTTT
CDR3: CATSTETTGSSNEAFF

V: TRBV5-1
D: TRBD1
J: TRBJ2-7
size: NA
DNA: TGCGCCAGCAGCTCACAGGGGAGCTCCTACGAGCAGTACTTC
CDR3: CASSSQGSSYEQYF

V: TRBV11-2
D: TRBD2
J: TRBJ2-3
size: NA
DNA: TGTGCCAGCAGCACGGTAGCGGGAGGGAAAGGGTTGAGCACAGATACGCAGTATTTT
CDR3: CASSTVAGGKGLSTDTQYF

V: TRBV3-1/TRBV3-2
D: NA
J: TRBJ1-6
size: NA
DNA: TGTGCCAGCAGCCAAGTTGGGGGGAATCGGTCACCCCTCCACTTT
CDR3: CASSQVGGNRSPLHF

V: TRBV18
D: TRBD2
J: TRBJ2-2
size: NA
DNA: TGTGCCAGCTCACCAAGGCCAGCTAGCGGGGGAAACACCGGGGAGCTGTTTTTT
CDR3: CASSPRPASGGNTGELFF

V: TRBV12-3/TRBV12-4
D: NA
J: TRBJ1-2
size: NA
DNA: TGTGCCAGCAACCGGGGGGTTGGCTATGGCTACACCTTC
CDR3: CASNRGVGYGYTF

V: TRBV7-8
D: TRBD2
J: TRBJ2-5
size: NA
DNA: TGTGCCAGCAGCTCCCAGTTAGCGGGGGGGCCGATAGGAGAGACCCAGTACTTC
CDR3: CASSSQLAGGPIGETQYF

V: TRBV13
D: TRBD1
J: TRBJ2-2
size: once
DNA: TGTGCCAGCAGCCCTTGGACAGGGGAGAAGACCGGGGAGCTGTTTTTT
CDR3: CASSPWTGEKTGELFF

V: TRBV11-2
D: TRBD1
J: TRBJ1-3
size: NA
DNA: TGTGCCAGCAGCTTCCAGGGGGCGGTGGGAAACACCATATATTTT
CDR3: CASSFQGAVGNTIYF

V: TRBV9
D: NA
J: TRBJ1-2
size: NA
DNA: TGTGCCAGCAATAAGGACTTGAACTATGGCTACACCTTC
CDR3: CASNKDLNYGYTF

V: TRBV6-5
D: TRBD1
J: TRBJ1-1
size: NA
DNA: TGTGCCAGCAGACAACAGGGGCGACGGAACACTGAAGCTTTCTTT
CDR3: CASRQQGRRNTEAFF

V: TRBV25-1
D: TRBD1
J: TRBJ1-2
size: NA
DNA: TGTGCCAGCAGGAAGGGACAGGGGTCCTATGGCTACACCTTC
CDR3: CASRKGQGSYGYTF

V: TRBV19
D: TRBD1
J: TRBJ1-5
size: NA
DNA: TGTGCCAGTAGTAACAGGGGGAGCAATCAGCCCCAGCATTTT
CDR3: CASSNRGSNQPQHF

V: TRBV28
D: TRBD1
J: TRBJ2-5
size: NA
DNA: TGTGCCAGCAGACCGACAGGGGGGCAAGAGACCCAGTACTTC
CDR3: CASRPTGGQETQYF

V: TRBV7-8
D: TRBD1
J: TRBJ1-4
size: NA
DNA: TGTGCCAGCAGCGCCGCCGGGACAGGGAACCAAAAACTGTTTTTT
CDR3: CASSAAGTGNQKLFF

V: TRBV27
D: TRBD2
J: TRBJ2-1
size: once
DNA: TGTGCCAGCAGTTTAACCCCGGGACTAGCGGCATACAATGAGCAGTTCTTC
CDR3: CASSLTPGLAAYNEQFF

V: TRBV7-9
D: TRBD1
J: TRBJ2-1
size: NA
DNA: TGTGCCAGCAGCCCTGCCGGGACAGGGCTGAATGAGCAGTTCTTC
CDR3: CASSPAGTGLNEQFF

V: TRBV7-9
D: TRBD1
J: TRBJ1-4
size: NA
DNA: TGTGCCAGCAGCTCCACCCGGACAGGGAGTCGTGAAAAACTGTTTTTT
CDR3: CASSSTRTGSREKLFF

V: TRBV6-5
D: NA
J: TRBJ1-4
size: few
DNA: TGTGCCAGCAGGTCCGGGGGGGGCTCGTGGAAACTGTTTTTT
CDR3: CASRSGGGSWKLFF

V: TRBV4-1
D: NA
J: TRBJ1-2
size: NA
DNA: TGCGCCAGCAGCCAAGAACCCCCCCGGGGCTACACCTTC
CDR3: CASSQEPPRGYTF

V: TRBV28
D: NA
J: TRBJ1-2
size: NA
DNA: TGTGCCAGCAGTTACCTACAGGACAGACTCTCTAATGGCTACACCTTC
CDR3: CASSYLQDRLSNGYTF

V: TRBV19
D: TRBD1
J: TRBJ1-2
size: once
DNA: TGTGCCAGTAGTGTCGGGACAGTCGAATATGGCTACACCTTC
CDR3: CASSVGTVEYGYTF

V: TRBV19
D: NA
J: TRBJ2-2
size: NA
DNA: TGTGCCAGTAGTCTACTAGCCGTGACCGGGGAGCTGTTTTTT
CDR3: CASSLLAVTGELFF

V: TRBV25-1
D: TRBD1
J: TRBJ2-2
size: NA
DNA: TGTGCCAGCAGCCGCTCCAACAGGGGCACCGGGGAGCTGTTTTTT
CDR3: CASSRSNRGTGELFF

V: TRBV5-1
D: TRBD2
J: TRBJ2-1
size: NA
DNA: TGCGCCAGCTCCGGGGGGGAGGGGGAAGGGTACAATGAGCAGTTCTTC
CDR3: CASSGGEGEGYNEQFF

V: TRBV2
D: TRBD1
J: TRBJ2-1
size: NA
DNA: TGTGCCAGCTGTTGGAGACAGGGTTCGGGTGAGCAGTTCTTC
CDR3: CASCWRQGSGEQFF

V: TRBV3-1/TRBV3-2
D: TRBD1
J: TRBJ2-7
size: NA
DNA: TGTGCCAGCAGCCAAGGGGACAGCTCCTACGAGCAGTACTTC
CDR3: CASSQGDSSYEQYF

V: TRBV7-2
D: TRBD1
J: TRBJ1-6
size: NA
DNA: TGTGCCAGCAGCTTACAGGGGACAGCTTCACCCCTCCACTTT
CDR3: CASSLQGTASPLHF

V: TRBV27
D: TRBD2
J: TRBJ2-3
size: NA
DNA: TGTGCCAGCAACCTACTAGCGGGGGGGCTGACTAGCACAGATACGCAGTATTTT
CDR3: CASNLLAGGLTSTDTQYF

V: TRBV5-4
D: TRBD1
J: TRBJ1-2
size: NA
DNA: TGTGCCAGCAGCTCTACCGGGACAGGGAAGGGAGGCTACACCTTC
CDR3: CASSSTGTGKGGYTF

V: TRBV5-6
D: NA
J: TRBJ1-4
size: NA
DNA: TGTGCCAGCAGCTTGGACCCAGGGGATGAAAAACTGTTTTTT
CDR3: CASSLDPGDEKLFF

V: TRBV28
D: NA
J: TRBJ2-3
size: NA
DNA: TGTGCCAGCACTTCTGCAGGGGCAGACACAGATACGCAGTATTTT
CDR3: CASTSAGADTDTQYF

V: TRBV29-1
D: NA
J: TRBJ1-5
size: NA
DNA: TGCAGCGTCCAGGTAAATAGCAATCAGCCCCAGCATTTT
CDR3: CSVQVNSNQPQHF

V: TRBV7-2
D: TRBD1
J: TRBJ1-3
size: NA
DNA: TGTGCCAGCAGCTTATGGGACAGCTCTGGAAACACCATATATTTT
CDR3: CASSLWDSSGNTIYF

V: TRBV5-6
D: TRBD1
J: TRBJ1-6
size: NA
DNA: TGTGCCAGCAGCTTGTCCACAGGGGGATCGATTTCACCCCTCCACTTT
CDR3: CASSLSTGGSISPLHF

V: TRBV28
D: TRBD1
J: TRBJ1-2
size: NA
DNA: TGTGCCAGCAGTAAACAGGGGTACTATGGCTACACCTTC
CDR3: CASSKQGYYGYTF

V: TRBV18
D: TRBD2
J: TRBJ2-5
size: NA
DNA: TGTGCCAGCTCACCTTCTATACAGCGGGGACAAGAGACCCAGTACTTC
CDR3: CASSPSIQRGQETQYF

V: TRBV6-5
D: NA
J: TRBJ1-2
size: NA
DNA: TGTGCCAGCAGGACCGGACAGAACACTAACTATGGCTACACCTTC
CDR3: CASRTGQNTNYGYTF

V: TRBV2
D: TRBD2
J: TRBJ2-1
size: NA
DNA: TGTGCCAGCAGTCCACTAGCGGACCGCCCCTATGAGCAGTTCTTC
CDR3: CASSPLADRPYEQFF

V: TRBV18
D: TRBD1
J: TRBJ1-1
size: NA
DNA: TGTGCCAGCTCACCAAGGGACAGCATGAACACTGAAGCTTTCTTT
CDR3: CASSPRDSMNTEAFF

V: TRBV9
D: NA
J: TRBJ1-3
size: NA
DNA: TGTGCCAGCAGCGGCCCACAGGGATACTCTGGAAACACCATATATTTT
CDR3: CASSGPQGYSGNTIYF

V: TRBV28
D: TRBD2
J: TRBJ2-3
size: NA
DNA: TGTGCCAGCAGTTTTATCAGCGGGAGGAGCACAGATACGCAGTATTTT
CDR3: CASSFISGRSTDTQYF

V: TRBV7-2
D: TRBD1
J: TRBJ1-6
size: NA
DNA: TGTGCCAGCAGCGATCCGGGACAGGACCTTACTAGGTATAATTCACCCCTCCACTTT
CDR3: CASSDPGQDLTRYNSPLHF

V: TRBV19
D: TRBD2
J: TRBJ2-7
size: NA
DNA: TGTGCCAGTAGTGCGACTAGCGGCTCCTACGAGCAGTACTTC
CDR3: CASSATSGSYEQYF

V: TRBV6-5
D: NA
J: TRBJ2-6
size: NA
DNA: TGTGCCAGCACCCTCAGGGGCTCTGGGGCCAACGTCCTGACTTTC
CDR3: CASTLRGSGANVLTF

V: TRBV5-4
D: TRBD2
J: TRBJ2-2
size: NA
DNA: TGTGCCAGCAGCCACCCGGGACTAGCGGGAAACACCGGGGAGCTGTTTTTT
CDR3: CASSHPGLAGNTGELFF

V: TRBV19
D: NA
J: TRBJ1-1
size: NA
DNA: TGTGCCAGTAGTATAAGGGGGTCAGACACTGAAGCTTTCTTT
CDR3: CASSIRGSDTEAFF

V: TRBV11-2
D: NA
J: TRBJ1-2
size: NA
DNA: TGTGCCAGCAGCTCCGTCTCCCTGGGGCCTATGGGCTACACCTTC
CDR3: CASSSVSLGPMGYTF

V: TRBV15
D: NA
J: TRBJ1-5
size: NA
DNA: TGTGCCACCAGCAGAACTACCTGGGGCACTCAGCCCCAGCATTTT
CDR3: CATSRTTWGTQPQHF

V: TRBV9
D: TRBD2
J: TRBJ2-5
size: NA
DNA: TGTGCCAGCAGCCCCCAAGGTAGCGGGGGGGCCCAGTACTTC
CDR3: CASSPQGSGGAQYF